This T cell receptor beta chain was captured by sequencing in a study of T cell changes during pregnancy in multiple sclerosis. Measured with immunoSEQ multiplex PCR; TCRdb has only the in-frame clones, and not every one. Of approximately 93,000 clones in the sample, 80% to 95% were seen once. Sequenced here: peripheral blood, sampled before pregnancy. This receptor was identified in a female donor with multiple sclerosis, enrolled in a pregnancy study.

CDR3 region: CASSSTGSRSPLHF. The DNA of the CDR3 is TGTGCCAGCAGTTCTACAGGGTCTCGGTCACCCCTCCACTTT. The V call is TRBV7-3, the J call TRBJ1-6; perhaps TRBD1 as D (6 bases). The V gene lost 6 bases and the J gene lost 10 bases, with 16 bases spanning the gap. The CDR3 has 14 amino acids. CDR1 SGHTA and CDR2 FQGTGA come from the germline V gene.